The text below deals with one T cell receptor (beta chain). At one of its ends the junction is not consistent with the germline gene, which may arise from a read error. This sample was included in a study of cytomegalovirus exposure and HLA in healthy donors. The study ran its PCR with 60 Vbeta and 13 Jbeta primers. Produced via immunoSEQ multiplex PCR; TCRdb's table is partial and in-frame only. The table includes 150,000 to 200,000 clones, just under 80% detected once. Specimen: PBMCs. The clonotype originates from a woman between 40 and 50 years old in good health and CMV-seropositive.

The CDR3 sequence is CASSLDGQLQETQYF. As DNA, the CDR3 is TGTGCTAGCAGCTTAGATGGACAGCTACAAGAGACCCAGTACTTC. The genes are TRBV7-7 and TRBJ2-5, with D possibly matching TRBD1 (6 bases). Germline CDR1 is SSHAT and CDR2 is FNYEAQ (reference sequence). The length of the CDR3 is 15 residues. Together with reference TRBV7-7 and TRBJ2-5, the CDR3 gives the full variable domain: GAGVSQSPRYKVTKRGQDVTLRCDPISSHATLYWYQQALGQGPEFLTYFNYEAQPDKSGLPSDRFSAERPEGSISTLTIQRTEQRDSAMYRCASSLDGQLQETQYFGPGTRLLVL.